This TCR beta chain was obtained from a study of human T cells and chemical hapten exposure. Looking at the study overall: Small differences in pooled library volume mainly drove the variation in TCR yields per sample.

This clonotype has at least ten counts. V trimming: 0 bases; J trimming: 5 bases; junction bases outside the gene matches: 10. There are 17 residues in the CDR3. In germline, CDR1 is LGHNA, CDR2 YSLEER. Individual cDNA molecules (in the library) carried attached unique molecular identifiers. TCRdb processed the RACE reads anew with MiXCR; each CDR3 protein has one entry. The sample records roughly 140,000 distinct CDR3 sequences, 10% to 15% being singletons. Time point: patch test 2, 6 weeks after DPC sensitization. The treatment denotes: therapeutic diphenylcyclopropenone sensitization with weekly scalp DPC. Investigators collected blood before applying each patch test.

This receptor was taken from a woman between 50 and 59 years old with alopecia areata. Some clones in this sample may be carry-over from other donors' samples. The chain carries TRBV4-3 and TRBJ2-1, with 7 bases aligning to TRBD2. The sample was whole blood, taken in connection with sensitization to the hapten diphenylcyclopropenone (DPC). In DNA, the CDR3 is TGCGCCAGCAGCCAAGACCCCGGAGCGGGACCTAACAATGAGCAGTTCTTC. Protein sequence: CASSQDPGAGPNNEQFF.